Shown below are 17 T cell receptor beta chains from a single sample sequenced in a study of blood T cell repertoires in COVID-19. Only in-frame clones appear in the TCRdb table, and some are missing; sequencing was by immunoSEQ multiplex PCR. Here the sample spans some 160,000 clones, approximately 88% being singletons. Sequencing input: peripheral blood. These receptors came from a man between 60 and 75 years old with acute or convalescent COVID-19.

This rearrangement joins TRBV19 to TRBJ1-6; D may be TRBD1 (6 bases). Between the trimmed V and J ends, which lost 6 bases and 9 bases, there was a span of 21 bases. The V gene's germline CDR1 is LNHDA and CDR2 SQIVND (reference sequence). This CDR3 has 16 amino acids. This CDR3 reads CASSLRDRTWGSPLHF. The CDR3 DNA reads as TGTGCCAGTAGCCTCCGAGACAGGACTTGGGGTTCACCCCTCCACTTT. The full variable domain, completed using reference TRBV19 and TRBJ1-6, is DGGITQSPKYLFRKEGQNVTLSCEQNLNHDAMYWYRQDPGQGLRLIYYSQIVNDFQKGDIAEGYSVSREKKESFPLTVTSAQKNPTAFYLCASSLRDRTWGSPLHFGNGTRLTVT.

This clone was counted a single time. The chain couples TRBV14 to TRBJ2-3; unclear D gene. V gave up 1 base and J gave up 2 bases, with 10 bases separating them. CDR3 length: 15 amino acids. Germline CDR1 and CDR2: SGHDN and FVKESK. Here the CDR3 reads CASSQVPQITDTQYF. In DNA form, the CDR3 reads TGTGCCAGCAGCCAAGTACCGCAGATCACAGATACGCAGTATTTT. The whole variable domain, filled in from reference TRBV14 and TRBJ2-3, reads EAGVTQFPSHSVIEKGQTVTLRCDPISGHDNLYWYRRVMGKEIKFLLHFVKESKQDESGMPNNRFLAERTGGTYSTLKVQPAELEDSGVYFCASSQVPQITDTQYFGPGTRLTVL.

The chain is built from TRBV10-3 and TRBJ1-1; 12 positions agree with TRBD1. CDR1 and CDR2 from the germline V gene are ENHRY and SYGVKD. V shed 6 bases and J 6 bases; nucleotides not matched to a gene: 17. This CDR3 is built from 18 residues. The CDR3 is CAISELLSGTGGKAEAFF. In nucleotides, the CDR3 is TGTGCCATCAGCGAGCTGCTATCCGGGACAGGGGGCAAGGCTGAAGCTTTCTTT.

This chain joins TRBV18 and TRBJ1-1, with 9 bases fitting TRBD1. Germline lookup yields CDR1 KGHSH and CDR2 LQKENI. Trimming cost V 3 bases and J 6 bases; bases outside gene matches: 5. The CDR3 is 14 amino acids. Here the CDR3 reads CASSPDRGGAEAFF. Written as DNA, the CDR3 is TGTGCCAGCTCACCGGACAGGGGAGGGGCTGAAGCTTTCTTT.

The chain uses TRBV6-1 and TRBJ2-7; the match to TRBD1 covers 8 bases. Germline CDR1 reads MNHNS; CDR2 reads SASEGT. The CDR3 runs 15 residues. Trimming took 5 bases from V and 1 from J; bases not matched to a gene: 7. CDR3 protein: CASSPRTGSSYEQYF. CDR3 nucleotides: TGTGCCAGCAGTCCCCGGACAGGGAGTTCCTACGAGCAGTACTTC.

This clone was detected only once. V and J are TRBV19 and TRBJ1-1, with 7 bases identical to TRBD1. The V gene's germline CDR1 is LNHDA and CDR2 SQIVND (reference sequence). The V and J ends lost 6 bases and 1 base, in that order; junction bases with no gene match: 5. The CDR3 has 14 amino acids. Written as DNA, the CDR3 is TGTGCCAGTAGGATGTCAGGGGGGAACACTGAAGCTTTCTTT. It specifies CASRMSGGNTEAFF.

J is TRBJ1-4 and V is TRBV29-1; 11 positions agree with TRBD1. Germline V gene lookup returns CDR1 SQVTM and CDR2 ANQGSEA. J lost 7 bases, V lost 6 bases, and 4 bases had no gene match. This CDR3 region has 13 residues. CDR3 residues: CSVGTGGVEKLFF. CDR3 nucleotides: TGCAGCGTGGGGACAGGGGGTGTTGAAAAACTGTTTTTT.

This chain uses TRBV7-2 with TRBJ2-3, with 7 bases matching TRBD1. The V gene end was trimmed by 4 bases and the J gene end by 8 bases; junction bases not matched to a gene: 9. The CDR3 is 14 residues long. Germline V lookup: CDR1 SGHTA, CDR2 FQGNSA. In DNA, the CDR3 is TGTGCCAGCAGCTCTCGACAGGGCGTTGGTACGCAGTATTTT. Translation gives CASSSRQGVGTQYF.

The chain employs TRBV11-2 and TRBJ1-2, with 7 bases identical to TRBD1. CDR1 and CDR2 from the germline V gene are SGHAT and FQNNGV. J was trimmed by 2 bases and V by 5 bases; bases with no gene match: 5. The CDR3 has 14 residues. The DNA of the CDR3 is TGTGCCAGCAGCCCCGGGACAGTCAACTATGGCTACACCTTC. This gives the protein CASSPGTVNYGYTF.

The CDR3 here is CASSSSSGGAFRHEQYF. The CDR3 nucleotides read TGTGCCAGCAGCTCCTCGTCAGGGGGCGCTTTCCGACACGAGCAGTACTTC. The rearrangement links TRBV7-9 to TRBJ2-7, with 8 bases fitting TRBD1. The trim removed 4 bases at V and 5 bases at J, leaving 16 bases unmatched. CDR3 length: 17 amino acids. The germline V gene has CDR1 SEHNR and CDR2 FQNEAQ (reference sequence).

The V and J genes are TRBV3-1 (or the pseudogene TRBV3-2) and TRBJ1-2, with 7 bases identical to TRBD1. This CDR3 contains 19 residues. V trimming: 3 bases; J trimming: 2 bases; junction bases outside the gene matches: 18. Germline V gives CDR1 LGHDT, CDR2 YNNKEL (reference sequence). The CDR3 reads CASSHTGARGRKWNYGYTF. The CDR3 region has the DNA TGTGCCAGCAGCCATACAGGGGCCCGGGGGCGCAAGTGGAACTATGGCTACACCTTC.

V is TRBV6-5 and J is TRBJ1-2; TRBD1 matches 8 bases. CDR1 and CDR2 from the germline V gene are MNHEY and SVGAGI. V gave up 0 bases and J gave up 4 bases; unmatched junction bases: 4. The CDR3 loop spans 15 amino acids. This CDR3 is CASSYSGQGSYGYTF. Written as DNA, the CDR3 is TGTGCCAGCAGTTACTCTGGACAGGGTTCCTATGGCTACACCTTC.

The chain has TRBV2 and TRBJ1-4, with TRBD1 as a possible D gene (5 bases). V gave up 6 bases and J gave up 4 bases, with 15 bases separating them. The CDR3 totals 15 residues. Germline V CDR1 and CDR2: SNHLY, FYNNEI. The CDR3 region is CASRSWGMVNEKLFF. DNA of the CDR3: TGTGCCAGCAGGAGCTGGGGCATGGTTAATGAAAAACTGTTTTTT.

This sequence joins TRBV7-8 and TRBJ1-1; D possibly corresponds to TRBD1 (5 bases). CDR1 and CDR2 from the germline V gene are SGHVS and FQNEAQ. Between the trimmed V and J ends, which lost 2 bases and 4 bases, there was a span of 23 bases. This CDR3 is 18 amino acids long. CDR3 nucleotides: TGTGCCAGCAGCTTATCCAGACGACTTCTTCAGGGTATCACTGAAGCTTTCTTT. It encodes CASSLSRRLLQGITEAFF.

The DNA of the CDR3 is TGCGCCAGCAGCCAAGTCCAGGGAAGCAATCAGCCCCAGCATTTT. Its translation is CASSQVQGSNQPQHF. This chain joins TRBV4-3 and TRBJ1-5; TRBD1 might be the D (5 bases). Trimming cost V 1 base and J 1 base, with 8 bases left between them. This CDR3 is built from 15 residues. The germline gives CDR1 LGHNA, CDR2 YSLEER.

V and J are TRBV6-5 and TRBJ1-5; TRBD1 is a possible D gene (5 bases). In germline, CDR1 is MNHEY, CDR2 SVGAGI. Trimming removed 8 bases from V and 6 bases from J, with 17 bases in between. CDR3 length: 14 residues. The CDR3 DNA follows: TGTGCCAGCGGTAATGCAGGGCCCTTTCAGCCCCAGCATTTT. This translates into CASGNAGPFQPQHF.

The chain has TRBV6-1 and TRBJ1-3; D remains unclear. Germline-derived CDR1 and CDR2 are MNHNS and SASEGT. The CDR3 covers 12 residues. V was clipped by 6 bases and J by 3 bases, with 6 bases between them. The CDR3 is CASRDYGNTIYF. As DNA, the CDR3 is TGTGCCAGCAGGGACTATGGAAACACCATATATTTT.